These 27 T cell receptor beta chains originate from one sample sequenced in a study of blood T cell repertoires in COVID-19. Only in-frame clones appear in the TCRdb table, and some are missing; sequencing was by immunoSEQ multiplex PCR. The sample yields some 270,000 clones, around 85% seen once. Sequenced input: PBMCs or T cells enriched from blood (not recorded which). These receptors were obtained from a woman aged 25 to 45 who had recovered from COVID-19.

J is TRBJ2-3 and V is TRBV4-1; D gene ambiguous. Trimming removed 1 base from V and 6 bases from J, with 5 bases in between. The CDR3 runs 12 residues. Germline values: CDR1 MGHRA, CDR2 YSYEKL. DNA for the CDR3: TGCGCCAGCAGCCAAGTACGGGATACGCAGTATTTT. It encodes CASSQVRDTQYF.

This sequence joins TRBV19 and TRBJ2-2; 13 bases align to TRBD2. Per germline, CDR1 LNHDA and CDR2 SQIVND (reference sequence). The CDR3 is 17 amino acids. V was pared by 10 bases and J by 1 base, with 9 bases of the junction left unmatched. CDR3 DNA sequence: TGTGCCACCCGAGGACTAGCGGGAGTAGTGAACACCGGGGAGCTGTTTTTT. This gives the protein CATRGLAGVVNTGELFF. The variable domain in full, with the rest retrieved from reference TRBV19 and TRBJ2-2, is DGGITQSPKYLFRKEGQNVTLSCEQNLNHDAMYWYRQDPGQGLRLIYYSQIVNDFQKGDIAEGYSVSREKKESFPLTVTSAQKNPTAFYLCATRGLAGVVNTGELFFGEGSRLTVL.

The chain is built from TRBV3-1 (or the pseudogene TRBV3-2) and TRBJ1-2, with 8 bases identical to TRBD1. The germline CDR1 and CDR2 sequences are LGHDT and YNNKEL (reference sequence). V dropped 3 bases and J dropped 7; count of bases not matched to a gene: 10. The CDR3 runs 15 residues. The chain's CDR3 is CASSQAPTGDGGYTF. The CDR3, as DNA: TGTGCCAGCAGCCAGGCCCCGACAGGGGATGGTGGCTACACCTTC.

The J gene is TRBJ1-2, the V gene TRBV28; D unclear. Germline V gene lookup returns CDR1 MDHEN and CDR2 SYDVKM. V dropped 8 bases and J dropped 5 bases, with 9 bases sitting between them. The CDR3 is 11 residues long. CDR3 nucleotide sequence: TGTGCCAGCTCCGGGTTGTATGGCTACACCTTC. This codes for CASSGLYGYTF.

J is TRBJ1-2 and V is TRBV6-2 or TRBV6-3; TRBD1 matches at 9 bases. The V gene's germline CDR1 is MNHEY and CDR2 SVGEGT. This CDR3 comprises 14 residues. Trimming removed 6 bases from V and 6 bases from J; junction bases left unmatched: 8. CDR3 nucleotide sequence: TGTGCCAGCAGCCGCCCGACAGGGGGGAATGGCTACACCTTC. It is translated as CASSRPTGGNGYTF.

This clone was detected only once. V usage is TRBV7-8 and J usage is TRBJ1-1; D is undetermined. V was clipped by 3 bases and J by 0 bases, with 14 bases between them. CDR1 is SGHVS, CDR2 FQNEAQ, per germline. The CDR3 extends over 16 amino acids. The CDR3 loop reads CASSFLRDLMNTEAFF. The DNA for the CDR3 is TGTGCCAGCAGCTTCTTAAGAGATCTCATGAACACTGAAGCTTTCTTT.

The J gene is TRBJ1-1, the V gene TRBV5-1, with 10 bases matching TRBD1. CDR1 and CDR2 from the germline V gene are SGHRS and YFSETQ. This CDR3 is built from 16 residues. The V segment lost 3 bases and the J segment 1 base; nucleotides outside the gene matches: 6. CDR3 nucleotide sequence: TGCGCCAGCAGCTCGACAGGGACAGGGGCGAACACTGAAGCTTTCTTT. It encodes CASSSTGTGANTEAFF.

Written as DNA, the CDR3 is TGTGCCAGCAGTTTGGTGGGCAGGGGATCCTATGGCTACACCTTC. It yields the protein CASSLVGRGSYGYTF. The V call is TRBV28, the J call TRBJ1-2; a weak D match, TRBD1 (6 bases). Germline values: CDR1 MDHEN, CDR2 SYDVKM. The CDR3 has 15 amino acids. Trimming stripped 3 bases from V and 4 bases from J, with 15 bases between.

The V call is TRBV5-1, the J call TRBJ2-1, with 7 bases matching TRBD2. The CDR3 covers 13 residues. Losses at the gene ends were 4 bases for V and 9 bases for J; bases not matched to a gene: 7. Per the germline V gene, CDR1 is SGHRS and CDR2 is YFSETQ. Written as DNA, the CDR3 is TGCGCCAGCAGCCCTTCATCTAGCGGTGAGCAGTTCTTC. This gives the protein CASSPSSSGEQFF.

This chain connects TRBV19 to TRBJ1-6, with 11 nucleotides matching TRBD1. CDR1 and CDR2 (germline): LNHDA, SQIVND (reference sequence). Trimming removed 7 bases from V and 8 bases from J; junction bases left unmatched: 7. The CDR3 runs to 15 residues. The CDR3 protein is CASNPGTGGHSPLHF. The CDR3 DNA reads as TGTGCCAGTAATCCCGGGACAGGGGGACATTCACCCCTCCACTTT.

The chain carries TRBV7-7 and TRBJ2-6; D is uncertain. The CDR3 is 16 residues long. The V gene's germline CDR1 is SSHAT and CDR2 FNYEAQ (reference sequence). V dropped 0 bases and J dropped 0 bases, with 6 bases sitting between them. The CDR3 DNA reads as TGTGCCAGCAGCTTAGCCGCAGGCTCTGGGGCCAACGTCCTGACTTTC. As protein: CASSLAAGSGANVLTF.

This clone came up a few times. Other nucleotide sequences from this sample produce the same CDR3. The CDR3 protein is CASSLGQGHEQYF. CDR3 DNA: TGTGCCAGCAGTTTGGGACAGGGTCACGAGCAGTACTTC. The V gene is TRBV12-3 or TRBV12-4, the J gene TRBJ2-7; 9 bases are shared with TRBD1. The CDR3 runs to 13 residues. J was trimmed by 5 bases and V by 3 bases; bases with no gene match: 2.

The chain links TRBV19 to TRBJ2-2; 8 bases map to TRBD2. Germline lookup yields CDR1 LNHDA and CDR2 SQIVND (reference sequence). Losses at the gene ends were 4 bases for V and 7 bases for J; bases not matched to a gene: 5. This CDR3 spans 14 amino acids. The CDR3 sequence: CASSNPGGIGELFF. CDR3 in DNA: TGTGCCAGTAGTAATCCGGGAGGGATCGGGGAGCTGTTTTTT.

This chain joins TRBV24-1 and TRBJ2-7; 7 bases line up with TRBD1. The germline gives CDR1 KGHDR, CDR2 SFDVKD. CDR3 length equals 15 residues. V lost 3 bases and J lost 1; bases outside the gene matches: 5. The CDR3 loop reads CATSDTTGNSYEQYF. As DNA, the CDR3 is TGTGCCACCAGTGATACGACAGGGAATTCCTACGAGCAGTACTTC.

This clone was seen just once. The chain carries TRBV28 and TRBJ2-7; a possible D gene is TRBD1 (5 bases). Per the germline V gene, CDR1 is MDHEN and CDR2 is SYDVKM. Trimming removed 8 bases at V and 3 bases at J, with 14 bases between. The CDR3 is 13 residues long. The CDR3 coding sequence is TGTGCCAGCTCCCCAGGGCTGGGCTACGAGCAGTACTTC. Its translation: CASSPGLGYEQYF. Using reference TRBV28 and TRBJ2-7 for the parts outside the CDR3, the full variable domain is DVKVTQSSRYLVKRTGEKVFLECVQDMDHENMFWYRQDPGLGLRLIYFSYDVKMKEKGDIPEGYSVSREKKERFSLILESASTNQTSMYLCASSPGLGYEQYFGPGTRLTVT.

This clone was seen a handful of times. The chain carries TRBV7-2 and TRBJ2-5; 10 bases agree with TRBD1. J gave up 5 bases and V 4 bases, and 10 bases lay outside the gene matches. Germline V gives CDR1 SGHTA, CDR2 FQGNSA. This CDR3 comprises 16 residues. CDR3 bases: TGTGCCAGCAGCTCAAGGGGACAGGGGCCCTATGAGACCCAGTACTTC. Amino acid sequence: CASSSRGQGPYETQYF.

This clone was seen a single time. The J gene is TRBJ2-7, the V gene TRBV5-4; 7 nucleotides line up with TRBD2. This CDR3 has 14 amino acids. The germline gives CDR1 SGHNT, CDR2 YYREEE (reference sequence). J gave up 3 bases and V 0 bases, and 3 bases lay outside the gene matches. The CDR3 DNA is TGTGCCAGCAGCTTGGAACTAGCGAGCTACGAGCAGTACTTC. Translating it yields CASSLELASYEQYF.

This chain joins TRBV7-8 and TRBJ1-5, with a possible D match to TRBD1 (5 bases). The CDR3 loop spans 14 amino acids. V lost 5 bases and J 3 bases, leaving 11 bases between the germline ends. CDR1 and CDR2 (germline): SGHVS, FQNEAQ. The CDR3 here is CASSPDRSNQPQHF. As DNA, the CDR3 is TGTGCCAGCAGCCCCGACAGATCCAATCAGCCCCAGCATTTT.

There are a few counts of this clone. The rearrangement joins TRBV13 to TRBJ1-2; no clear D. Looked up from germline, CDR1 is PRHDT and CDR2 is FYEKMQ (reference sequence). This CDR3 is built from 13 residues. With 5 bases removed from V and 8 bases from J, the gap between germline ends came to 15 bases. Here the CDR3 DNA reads TGTGCCAGCAGCAGGGAGGGTAAGGAGGGCTACACCTTC. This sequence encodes CASSREGKEGYTF.

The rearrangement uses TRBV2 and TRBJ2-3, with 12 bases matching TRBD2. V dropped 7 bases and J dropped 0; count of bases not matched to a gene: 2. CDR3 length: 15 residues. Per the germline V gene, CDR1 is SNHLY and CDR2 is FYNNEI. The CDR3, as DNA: TGTGCCAGCACCCTAGCGGGAGGGAGCACAGATACGCAGTATTTT. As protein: CASTLAGGSTDTQYF.

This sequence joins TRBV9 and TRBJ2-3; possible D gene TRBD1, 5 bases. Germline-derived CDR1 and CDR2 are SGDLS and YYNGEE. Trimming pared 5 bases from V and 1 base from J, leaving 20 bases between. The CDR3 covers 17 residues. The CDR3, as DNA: TGTGCCAGCAGAGAGACAGACATTCCCCTTGGCACAGATACGCAGTATTTT. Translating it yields CASRETDIPLGTDTQYF. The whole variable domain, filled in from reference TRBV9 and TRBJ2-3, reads DSGVTQTPKHLITATGQRVTLRCSPRSGDLSVYWYQQSLDQGLQFLIQYYNGEERAKGNILERFSAQQFPDLHSELNLSSLELGDSALYFCASRETDIPLGTDTQYFGPGTRLTVL.

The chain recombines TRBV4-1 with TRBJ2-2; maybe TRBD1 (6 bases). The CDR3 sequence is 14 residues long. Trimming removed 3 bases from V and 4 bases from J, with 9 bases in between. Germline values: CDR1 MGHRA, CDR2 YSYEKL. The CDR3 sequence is CASSHNRVTGELFF. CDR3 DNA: TGCGCCAGCAGCCACAACAGGGTCACCGGGGAGCTGTTTTTT.

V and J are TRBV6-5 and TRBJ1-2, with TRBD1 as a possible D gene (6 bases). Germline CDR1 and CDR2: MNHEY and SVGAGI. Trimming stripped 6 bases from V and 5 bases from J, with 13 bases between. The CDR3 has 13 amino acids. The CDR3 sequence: CASRPGQLYGYTF. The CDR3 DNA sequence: TGTGCCAGCAGGCCCGGACAGCTTTATGGCTACACCTTC.

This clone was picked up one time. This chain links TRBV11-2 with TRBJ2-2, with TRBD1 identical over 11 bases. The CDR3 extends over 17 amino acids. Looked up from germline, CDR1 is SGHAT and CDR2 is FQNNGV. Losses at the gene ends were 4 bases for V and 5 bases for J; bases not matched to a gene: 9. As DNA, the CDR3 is TGTGCCAGCAGCTCACCTCCGGGGACAGGGGGGACCGGGGAGCTGTTTTTT. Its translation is CASSSPPGTGGTGELFF.

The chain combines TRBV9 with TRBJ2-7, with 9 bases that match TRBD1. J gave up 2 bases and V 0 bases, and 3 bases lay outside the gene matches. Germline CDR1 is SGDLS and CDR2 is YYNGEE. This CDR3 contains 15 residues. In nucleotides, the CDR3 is TGTGCCAGCAGCGTAGAACAGGGGGCTGCCTACGAGCAGTACTTC. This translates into CASSVEQGAAYEQYF.

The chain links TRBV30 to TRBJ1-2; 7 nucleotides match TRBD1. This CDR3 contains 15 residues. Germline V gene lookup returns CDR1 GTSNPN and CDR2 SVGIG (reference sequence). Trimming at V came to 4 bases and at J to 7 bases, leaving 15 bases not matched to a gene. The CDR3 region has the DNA TGTGCCTGGATTGACACAGGGGCCCCATTCGGTGGCTACACCTTC. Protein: CAWIDTGAPFGGYTF.

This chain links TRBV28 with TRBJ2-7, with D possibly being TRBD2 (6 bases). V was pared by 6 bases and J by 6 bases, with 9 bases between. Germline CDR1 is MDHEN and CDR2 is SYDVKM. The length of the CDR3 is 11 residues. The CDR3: CASSRGSEQYF. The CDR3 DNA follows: TGTGCCAGCAGCCGGGGGAGCGAGCAGTACTTC.